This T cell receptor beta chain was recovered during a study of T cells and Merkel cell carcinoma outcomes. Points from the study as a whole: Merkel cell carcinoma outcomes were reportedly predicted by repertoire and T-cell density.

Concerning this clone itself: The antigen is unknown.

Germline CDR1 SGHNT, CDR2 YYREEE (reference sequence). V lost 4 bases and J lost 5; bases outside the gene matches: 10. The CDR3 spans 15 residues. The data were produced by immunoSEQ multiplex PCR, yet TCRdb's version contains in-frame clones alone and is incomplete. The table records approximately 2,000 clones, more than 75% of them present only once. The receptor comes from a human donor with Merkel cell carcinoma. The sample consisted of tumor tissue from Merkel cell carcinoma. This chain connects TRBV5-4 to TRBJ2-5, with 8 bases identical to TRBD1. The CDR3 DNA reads TGTGCCAGCAGCCAACGACAGGGGTCTACGGAGACCCAGTACTTC. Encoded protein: CASSQRQGSTETQYF.